The 30 T cell receptor beta chains listed next were all sequenced from one sample in a study of T-cell reconstitution after alpha-beta-depleted transplantation in children. The library targeted TCRbeta and was prepared with unique molecular identifiers. TCRdb processed the PCR reads anew with MiXCR; each CDR3 protein has one entry. The table has about 280,000 distinct CDR3 sequences, roughly 11% seen once; the top ten hold 23%. Source: peripheral blood, taken 180 days after TCRalphabeta/CD19-depleted stem cell transplant. These receptors all stem from a male patient aged 2 to 9 who had a stem cell transplant for chronic granulomatous disease, so the T cells may come from the graft donor.

The table lists this clonotype with many counts. The rearrangement uses TRBV12-3 or TRBV12-4 and TRBJ2-5; the D gene is possibly TRBD1 (6 bases). V gave up 6 bases and J gave up 4 bases, with 18 bases separating them. CDR3 length: 15 amino acids. The CDR3 coding sequence is TGTGCCAGCAGGAAGGACAGCCCCCGCGGAGAGACCCAGTACTTC. It is translated as CASRKDSPRGETQYF.

This clonotype was found many times. J is TRBJ2-3 and V is TRBV20-1; no firm D call. The CDR3 contains 17 residues. Germline CDR1 and CDR2: DFQATT and SNEGSKA (reference sequence). V lost 7 bases, J lost 0 bases, and 23 bases lay in between. This CDR3 reads CSVQYWGGSASTDTQYF. The CDR3 DNA reads TGCAGTGTTCAATATTGGGGTGGCAGTGCTAGCACAGATACGCAGTATTTT.

The table lists this clonotype with a few counts. Sequence at one end of the junction differs from germline and may be a read error. The chain couples TRBV2 to TRBJ2-5, with 14 bases matching TRBD2. CDR1 is SNHLY, CDR2 FYNNEI, per germline. The CDR3 length is 15 residues. The DNA for the CDR3 is TGTGCCAGCAAGGGACTAGCGGGAGACCAGGAGACCCAGTACTTC. This translates into CASKGLAGDQETQYF. Full variable domain (missing parts from reference TRBV2 and TRBJ2-5): EPEVTQTPSHQVTQMGQEVILRCVPISNHLYFYWYRQILGQKVEFLVSFYNNEISEKSEIFDDQFSVERPDGSNFTLKIRSTKLEDSAMYFCASKGLAGDQETQYFGPGTRLLVL.

In its sample, this clonotype was seen many times. This sequence joins TRBV6-5 and TRBJ1-3; weak D call: TRBD1 (5 bases). Trimming cost V 2 bases and J 2 bases, with 16 bases left between them. This CDR3 is built from 17 residues. CDR1 is MNHEY and CDR2 is SVGAGI in the germline V gene. The DNA for the CDR3 is TGTGCCAGCAGTTACCCCTGGGGGGACTCGACTGGAAACACCATATATTTT. It is translated as CASSYPWGDSTGNTIYF.

This clonotype was counted many times. This chain uses TRBV6-5 with TRBJ2-5; no definite D call. Trimming removed 2 bases from V and 4 bases from J, with 8 bases in between. There are 13 residues in the CDR3. CDR1 MNHEY and CDR2 SVGAGI come from the germline V gene. The CDR3 coding sequence is TGTGCCAGCAGTTACCGGGTTGGAGAGACCCAGTACTTC. Translating it yields CASSYRVGETQYF.

The chain recombines TRBV3-1 with TRBJ2-1; D possibly corresponds to TRBD2 (5 bases). Germline assignment: CDR1 LGHDT and CDR2 YNNKEL (reference sequence). Trimming removed 0 bases from V and 8 bases from J, with 14 bases in between. CDR3 length: 15 residues. CDR3 bases: TGTGCCAGCAGCCAAGATCCGGGAAAAGGTCATGAGCAGTTCTTC. Amino acid sequence: CASSQDPGKGHEQFF.

With regard to this clonotype: It may be a read error: a sequence one base away is much more abundant. The chain recombines TRBV11-2 with TRBJ2-3, with 11 bases aligning to TRBD2. J was trimmed by 2 bases and V by 5 bases; bases with no gene match: 6. In germline, CDR1 is SGHAT, CDR2 FQNNGV. The CDR3 runs 16 residues. CDR3 DNA: TGTGCCAGCAGCGTAGGGGGACTAGCGGTCACAGATACGCAGTATTTT. Its protein is CASSVGGLAVTDTQYF.

This clonotype showed up many times. V and J are TRBV12-3 or TRBV12-4 and TRBJ1-5; TRBD1 might be the D (5 bases). CDR3 size: 16 residues. The V end lost 6 bases, the J end lost 1 base, and 16 bases lay between the germline ends. The CDR3 region is CASSPEGATSNQPQHF. CDR3 in DNA: TGTGCCAGCAGCCCGGAAGGGGCAACCAGCAATCAGCCCCAGCATTTT.

This clonotype was seen ten or more times. J is TRBJ2-2 and V is TRBV12-3 or TRBV12-4; D gene unclear. The V gene lost 2 bases and the J gene lost 6 bases, with 7 bases spanning the gap. This CDR3 region has 13 residues. This CDR3 reads CASSLIQAGELFF. The CDR3 DNA reads TGTGCCAGCAGTTTAATCCAGGCCGGGGAGCTGTTTTTT.

Notes on this clonotype: A much larger clone sits a single nucleotide away, making a read error possible. The CDR3 DNA sequence: TGCAGCGTTGCAGGGGTGATGAACACTGAAGCTTTCTTT. Protein: CSVAGVMNTEAFF. This sequence joins TRBV29-1 and TRBJ1-1; a possible D gene is TRBD1 (6 bases). Germline CDR1 SQVTM, CDR2 ANQGSEA. Trimming cost V 4 bases and J 0 bases, with 9 bases left between them. The CDR3 spans 13 residues.

This clonotype was seen ten or more times. V and J are TRBV7-9 and TRBJ2-5, with a weak D call TRBD1 (5 bases). V lost 1 base and J lost 3, with 12 bases in between. The CDR3 has 15 residues. From germline, CDR1 is SEHNR and CDR2 FQNEAQ (reference sequence). CDR3 DNA: TGTGCCAGCAGCTTAGGCAGGGCGAGTAAAGAGACCCAGTACTTC. Its translation is CASSLGRASKETQYF. Combining the CDR3 with reference TRBV7-9 and TRBJ2-5 gives the whole variable domain DTGVSQNPRHKITKRGQNVTFRCDPISEHNRLYWYRQTLGQGPEFLTYFQNEAQLEKSRLLSDRFSAERPKGSFSTLEIQRTEQGDSAMYLCASSLGRASKETQYFGPGTRLLVL.

This clonotype has ten or more counts. The chain recombines TRBV10-3 with TRBJ1-3; possibly TRBD1 for D (6 bases). Germline lookup yields CDR1 ENHRY and CDR2 SYGVKD. This CDR3 is 14 amino acids long. Trimming left V 7 bases short and J 4 bases short, with 14 bases between. For the CDR3, the DNA is TGTGCCATCAAGACAGGACTACCCGGAAACACCATATATTTT. Translation gives CAIKTGLPGNTIYF.

The rearrangement joins TRBV18 to TRBJ1-2; the D gene is possibly TRBD1 (6 bases). CDR3 size: 15 residues. Germline V gene sequence: CDR1 KGHSH, CDR2 LQKENI. The V end was cut by 2 bases, the J end by 1 base, with 11 bases between. This CDR3 is CASSPTGTLNYGYTF. The CDR3 nucleotides read TGTGCCAGCTCACCAACCGGGACACTTAACTATGGCTACACCTTC. The full variable domain, completed using reference TRBV18 and TRBJ1-2, is NAGVMQNPRHLVRRRGQEARLRCSPMKGHSHVYWYRQLPEEGLKFMVYLQKENIIDESGMPKERFSAEFPKEGPSILRIQQVVRGDSAAYFCASSPTGTLNYGYTFGSGTRLTVV.

Note on this clonotype: This may come from a read error, since a much larger clone is one base off. The genes are TRBV20-1 and TRBJ1-1; TRBD1 might be the D (6 bases). The CDR3 consists of 12 residues. V was clipped by 8 bases and J by 3 bases, with 13 bases between them. Germline V gene data show CDR1 as DFQATT and CDR2 as SNEGSKA (reference sequence). DNA of the CDR3: TGCAGTTCTCAGGGGAAATACACTGAAGCTTTCTTT. This translates into CSSQGKYTEAFF.

A word on this clonotype: Given a much more abundant clone one base away, this may be a read error. V gene TRBV20-1 combines with J gene TRBJ2-1; D is undetermined. The V end lost 6 bases, the J end lost 13 bases, and 13 bases lay between the germline ends. The CDR3 runs to 10 residues. In germline, CDR1 is DFQATT, CDR2 SNEGSKA (reference sequence). CDR3 amino acids: CSALEVDQFF. The CDR3 DNA reads TGCAGTGCGCTCGAGGTTGACCAGTTCTTC.

Ten or more counts support this clonotype. V and J are TRBV30 and TRBJ2-2, with TRBD2 as a possible D gene (6 bases). The CDR3 extends over 14 amino acids. Germline assignment: CDR1 GTSNPN and CDR2 SVGIG (reference sequence). V lost 4 bases to trimming and J lost 0 bases, with 9 bases between them. The CDR3 spells CAWKEGPNTGELFF. The CDR3 DNA follows: TGTGCCTGGAAGGAGGGCCCGAACACCGGGGAGCTGTTTTTT.

This clonotype occurred many times. V and J are TRBV20-1 and TRBJ1-2; D gene uncertain. This CDR3 is built from 11 residues. Germline V gene data show CDR1 as DFQATT and CDR2 as SNEGSKA (reference sequence). The CDR3 loop is CRAPGVHGYTF. The CDR3 DNA sequence: TGCAGAGCCCCTGGGGTACATGGCTACACCTTC.

This chain joins TRBV7-2 and TRBJ2-7; D possibly matches TRBD1 or TRBD2 (6 bases each). Germline CDR1 SGHTA, CDR2 FQGNSA. The CDR3 consists of 12 residues. V gave up 2 bases and J gave up 6 bases, with 8 bases separating them. This CDR3 reads CASSLWGAEQYF. The CDR3 region has the DNA TGTGCCAGCAGCTTATGGGGGGCCGAGCAGTACTTC. The whole variable domain, remainder taken from reference TRBV7-2 and TRBJ2-7, is GAGVSQSPSNKVTEKGKDVELRCDPISGHTALYWYRQSLGQGLEFLIYFQGNSAPDKSGLPSDRFSAERTGGSVSTLTIQRTQQEDSAVYLCASSLWGAEQYFGPGTRLTVT.

This clonotype came up many times. The chain couples TRBV9 to TRBJ2-1; D uncertain. V was pared by 0 bases and J by 0 bases, with 7 bases between. There are 15 residues in the CDR3. Germline assignment: CDR1 SGDLS and CDR2 YYNGEE. CDR3 protein: CASSVGVGSYNEQFF. The CDR3 bases are TGTGCCAGCAGCGTAGGAGTCGGCTCCTACAATGAGCAGTTCTTC.

This clonotype appeared many times. This rearrangement joins TRBV11-2 to TRBJ1-4; tentatively, D is TRBD1 (5 bases). Trimming shortened V by 3 bases and J by 3 bases, and 11 bases separated the two germline ends. The length of the CDR3 is 15 residues. Germline V gene sequence: CDR1 SGHAT, CDR2 FQNNGV. This CDR3 is CASSFQGSPNEKLFF. The CDR3 DNA reads TGTGCCAGCAGCTTCCAGGGATCACCTAATGAAAAACTGTTTTTT.

This clonotype showed up many times. The genes are TRBV6-1 and TRBJ2-1, with TRBD2 matching 7 bases. After removal of 6 bases from V and 4 bases from J, the junction contained 12 bases not matched to a gene. The CDR3 sequence is 16 residues long. Germline values: CDR1 MNHNS, CDR2 SASEGT. Here the CDR3 reads CASRDISGTKYNEQFF. The CDR3 nucleotides read TGTGCCAGCAGAGATATAAGCGGGACCAAATACAATGAGCAGTTCTTC.

Of note for this clonotype: This clone may be a read error of a much larger clone one base away. The chain joins TRBV20-1 to TRBJ2-1, with D unclear. The ends were cut back, 6 bases at V and 4 bases at J, with 7 bases in the middle. The CDR3 runs 11 residues. CDR1 is DFQATT and CDR2 is SNEGSKA in the germline V gene (reference sequence). The CDR3 DNA reads as TGCAGTGCCGACATATACAATGAGCAGTTCTTC. Protein sequence: CSADIYNEQFF.

Many counts were recorded for this clonotype. This rearrangement joins TRBV20-1 to TRBJ2-1; a possible D gene is TRBD1 (6 bases). This CDR3 has 16 amino acids. Trimming removed 0 bases at V and 3 bases at J, with 15 bases between. CDR1 and CDR2 (germline): DFQATT, SNEGSKA (reference sequence). Written as DNA, the CDR3 is TGCAGTGCTAGAGATCTCAAGGGACAACACTACAATGAGCAGTTCTTC. Translating gives CSARDLKGQHYNEQFF.

This clonotype was recorded at least ten times. The CDR3, as DNA: TGTGCCAGCAGTTTAATGGATCTAGCCCCCGTCACAGATACGCAGTATTTT. Its translation: CASSLMDLAPVTDTQYF. The V and J genes are TRBV12-3 or TRBV12-4 and TRBJ2-3; weak D call: TRBD2 (5 bases). The CDR3 length is 17 residues. Deletions cut 2 bases from V and 2 bases from J, with 17 bases between.

This clonotype occurred many times. The chain is built from TRBV9 and TRBJ2-3; TRBD1 or TRBD2 may be the D gene (6 bases each). The CDR3 is 16 amino acids. In germline, CDR1 is SGDLS, CDR2 YYNGEE. V lost 0 bases and J lost 1, with 12 bases in between. DNA for the CDR3: TGTGCCAGCAGCGTAGTGGGTAGGGGGGGCACAGATACGCAGTATTTT. This gives the protein CASSVVGRGGTDTQYF. The full variable domain, with the rest looked up from reference TRBV9 and TRBJ2-3, is DSGVTQTPKHLITATGQRVTLRCSPRSGDLSVYWYQQSLDQGLQFLIQYYNGEERAKGNILERFSAQQFPDLHSELNLSSLELGDSALYFCASSVVGRGGTDTQYFGPGTRLTVL.

Many counts were recorded for this clonotype. The chain is built from TRBV4-2 and TRBJ2-7; 9 bases align to TRBD2. V trimming: 0 bases; J trimming: 4 bases; junction bases outside the gene matches: 10. This CDR3 contains 17 residues. The germline gives CDR1 LGHNA, CDR2 YNFKEQ. The chain's CDR3 is CASSQDPLAGKVYEQYF. The CDR3 DNA sequence: TGTGCCAGCAGCCAAGATCCCCTAGCGGGAAAGGTTTACGAGCAGTACTTC.

This clonotype was seen repeatedly, ten times or more. The CDR3 region is CASSLIRQINSPLHF. CDR3 nucleotides: TGTGCCAGCAGCTTAATCAGACAGATAAATTCACCCCTCCACTTT. The chain employs TRBV11-2 and TRBJ1-6; TRBD1 is a possible D gene (5 bases). Germline V gene sequence: CDR1 SGHAT, CDR2 FQNNGV. The CDR3 contains 15 residues. The V end was cut by 2 bases, the J end by 7 bases, with 12 bases between.

This sequence joins TRBV19 and TRBJ2-2; possible D gene TRBD2, 6 bases. Germline values: CDR1 LNHDA, CDR2 SQIVND (reference sequence). The CDR3 loop spans 15 amino acids. V lost 6 bases, J lost 5 bases, and 16 bases lay in between. The CDR3 sequence: CASRNSGGRTGELFF. The DNA of the CDR3 is TGTGCCAGTAGAAACTCTGGGGGGAGGACCGGGGAGCTGTTTTTT.

This clonotype was seen ten or more times. The chain is built from TRBV7-2 and TRBJ2-3; D might be TRBD2 (6 bases). Germline loops: CDR1 SGHTA, CDR2 FQGNSA. V shed 1 base and J shed 4 bases, with 15 bases lying between them. The length of the CDR3 is 16 residues. The chain's CDR3 is CASSLVPLARPDTQYF. DNA for the CDR3: TGTGCCAGCAGCTTAGTTCCCCTAGCGAGGCCAGATACGCAGTATTTT.

This clonotype has ten or more counts. The rearrangement links TRBV5-1 to TRBJ1-1; 11 nucleotides match TRBD1. V dropped 4 bases and J dropped 10; count of bases not matched to a gene: 3. Germline CDR1 and CDR2: SGHRS and YFSETQ. The CDR3 has 12 amino acids. The CDR3 here is CASSTDRGRAFF. As DNA, the CDR3 is TGCGCCAGCAGCACGGACAGGGGGCGAGCTTTCTTT.